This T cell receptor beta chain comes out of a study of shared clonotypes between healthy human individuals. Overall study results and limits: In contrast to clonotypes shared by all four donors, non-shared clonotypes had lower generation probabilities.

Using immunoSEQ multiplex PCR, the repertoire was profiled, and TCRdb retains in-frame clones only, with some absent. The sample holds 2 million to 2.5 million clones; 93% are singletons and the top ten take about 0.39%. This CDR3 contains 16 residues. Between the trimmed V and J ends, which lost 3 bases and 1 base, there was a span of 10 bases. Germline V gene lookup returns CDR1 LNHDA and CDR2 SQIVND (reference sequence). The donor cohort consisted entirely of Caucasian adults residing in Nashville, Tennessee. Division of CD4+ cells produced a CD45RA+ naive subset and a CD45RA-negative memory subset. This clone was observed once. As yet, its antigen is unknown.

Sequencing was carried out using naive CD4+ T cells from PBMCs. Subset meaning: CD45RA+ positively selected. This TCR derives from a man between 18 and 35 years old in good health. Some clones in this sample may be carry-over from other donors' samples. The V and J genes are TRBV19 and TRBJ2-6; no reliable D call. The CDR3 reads CASSMSPRSGANVLTF. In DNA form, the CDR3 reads TGTGCCAGTAGTATGAGTCCCCGGTCTGGGGCCAACGTCCTGACTTTC.